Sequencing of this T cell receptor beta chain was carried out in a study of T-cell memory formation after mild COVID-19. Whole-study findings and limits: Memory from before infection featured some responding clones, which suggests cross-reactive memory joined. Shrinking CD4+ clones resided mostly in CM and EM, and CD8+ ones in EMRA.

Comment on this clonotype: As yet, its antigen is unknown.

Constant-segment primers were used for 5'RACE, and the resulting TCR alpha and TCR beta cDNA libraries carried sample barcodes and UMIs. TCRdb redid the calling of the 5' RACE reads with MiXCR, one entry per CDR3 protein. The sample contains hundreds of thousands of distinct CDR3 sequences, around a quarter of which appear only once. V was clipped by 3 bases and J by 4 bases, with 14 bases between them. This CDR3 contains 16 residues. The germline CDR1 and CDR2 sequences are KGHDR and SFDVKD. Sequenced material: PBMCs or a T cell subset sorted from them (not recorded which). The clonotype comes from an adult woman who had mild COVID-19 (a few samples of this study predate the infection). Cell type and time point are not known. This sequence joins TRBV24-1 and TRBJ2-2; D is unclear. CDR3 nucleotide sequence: TGTGCCACCAGTGATCCGGGCCTCCTTGGCACCGGGGAGCTGTTTTTT. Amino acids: CATSDPGLLGTGELFF.